Below, 17 T cell receptor beta chains from the same sample are listed, as sequenced in a study of OX40 agonist ivuxolimab in advanced cancers. The repertoire was sequenced with immunoSEQ multiplex PCR; TCRdb's copy has only in-frame clones and lacks some. Here the sample spans approximately 76,000 clones, 93% being singletons. Sequences were derived from CD4+ or CD8+ T cells sorted from blood, sampled in a trial of the OX40 agonist ivuxolimab. These receptors were taken from an adult with an advanced solid tumor such as melanoma, head and neck, liver or kidney cancer.

The J gene is TRBJ2-1, the V gene TRBV7-8; unclear D gene. The V gene lost 1 base and the J gene lost 0 bases, with 13 bases spanning the gap. CDR1 is SGHVS and CDR2 is FQNEAQ in the germline V gene. The length of the CDR3 is 17 residues. CDR3 sequence: CASSLEGRQFSYNEQFF. The CDR3 bases are TGTGCCAGCAGCTTAGAAGGCAGGCAGTTCTCCTACAATGAGCAGTTCTTC.

This clone is a singleton in its sample. This chain's CDR3 is CSVLGQGSSYEQYF. The CDR3 nucleotides read TGCAGCGTTTTGGGACAGGGGAGCTCCTACGAGCAGTACTTC. This chain links TRBV29-1 with TRBJ2-7; 10 bases agree with TRBD1. V lost 5 bases to trimming and J lost 0 bases; unmatched junction nucleotides: 4. Germline lookup yields CDR1 SQVTM and CDR2 ANQGSEA. The CDR3 sequence is 14 residues long.

The chain is built from TRBV19 and TRBJ2-7; tentatively, D is TRBD2 (5 bases). Deletions cut 4 bases from V and 3 bases from J, with 13 bases between. CDR1 and CDR2 from the germline V gene are LNHDA and SQIVND (reference sequence). This CDR3 has 14 amino acids. For the CDR3, the DNA is TGTGCCAGTAGTACCCGAGGGTTAGGCTACGAGCAGTACTTC. Protein product: CASSTRGLGYEQYF.

This chain connects TRBV9 to TRBJ1-4; unclear D gene. CDR1 is SGDLS, CDR2 YYNGEE, per germline. With 3 bases removed from V and 6 bases from J, the gap between germline ends came to 12 bases. The CDR3 totals 14 residues. CDR3 sequence: CASSAPDGDEKLFF. The CDR3 coding sequence is TGTGCCAGCAGCGCTCCGGACGGCGATGAAAAACTGTTTTTT.

The genes are TRBV5-5 and TRBJ1-5; a weak D match, TRBD1 (6 bases). CDR3 length equals 17 residues. Germline loops: CDR1 SGHKS, CDR2 YYEKEE (reference sequence). Between the trimmed V and J ends, which lost 4 bases and 1 base, there was a span of 18 bases. CDR3 in DNA: TGTGCCAGCAGCCTGGCCCCCGGACAGCCCAGCAATCAGCCCCAGCATTTT. Its translation is CASSLAPGQPSNQPQHF.

The rearrangement links TRBV11-2 to TRBJ1-5, with TRBD1 matching over 10 bases. Trimming cost V 1 base and J 3 bases; bases outside gene matches: 0. Germline CDR1 SGHAT, CDR2 FQNNGV. There are 15 residues in the CDR3. Written as DNA, the CDR3 is TGTGCCAGCAGCTTAGGACAGGGGGCCAATCAGCCCCAGCATTTT. Residues: CASSLGQGANQPQHF.

DNA of the CDR3: TGTGCCAGCGGTGGGGCCCAACCACCCTACGAGCAGTACTTC. Its translation is CASGGAQPPYEQYF. The chain links TRBV5-8 to TRBJ2-7; D might be TRBD1 (5 bases). CDR1 is SGHTS and CDR2 is YDEGEE in the germline V gene. The V end lost 7 bases, the J end lost 2 bases, and 16 bases lay between the germline ends. This CDR3 comprises 14 residues.

The genes are TRBV7-9 and TRBJ1-3; TRBD1 matches at 10 bases. CDR1 is SEHNR, CDR2 FQNEAQ, per germline (reference sequence). Losses at the gene ends were 5 bases for V and 2 bases for J; bases not matched to a gene: 6. The length of the CDR3 is 16 residues. The CDR3 sequence is CASSGRQGAAGNTIYF. The CDR3 DNA reads as TGTGCCAGCAGCGGCCGACAGGGGGCGGCTGGAAACACCATATATTTT.

V and J are TRBV14 and TRBJ2-3, with 8 bases matching TRBD2. There are 13 residues in the CDR3. Germline V gives CDR1 SGHDN, CDR2 FVKESK. The junction had 5 bases not matched to a gene; V was cut back by 5 bases and J by 7 bases. The CDR3: CASSAGGGNTQYF. In DNA form, the CDR3 reads TGTGCCAGCAGCGCCGGGGGGGGGAATACGCAGTATTTT.

The chain recombines TRBV6-5 with TRBJ2-7; no clear D gene. Deletions cut 2 bases from V and 0 bases from J, with 11 bases between. The CDR3 consists of 15 residues. Germline V gene lookup returns CDR1 MNHEY and CDR2 SVGAGI. This CDR3 is CASSYLGSSSYEQYF. CDR3 sequence (DNA): TGTGCCAGCAGTTACCTCGGGTCAAGCTCCTACGAGCAGTACTTC.

The chain combines TRBV4-3 with TRBJ1-2, with D uncertain. Germline V gives CDR1 LGHNA, CDR2 YSLEER. This CDR3 region has 17 residues. Deletions cut 5 bases from V and 4 bases from J, with 23 bases between. CDR3 sequence: CASSLKTQILPIYGYTF. CDR3 DNA sequence: TGCGCCAGCAGCTTGAAGACCCAAATTCTCCCAATCTATGGCTACACCTTC.

This clone was seen once. This rearrangement joins TRBV13 to TRBJ2-1; 16 bases agree with TRBD2. V shed 0 bases and J 0 bases; nucleotides not matched to a gene: 5. The CDR3 totals 20 residues. From germline, CDR1 is PRHDT and CDR2 FYEKMQ (reference sequence). CDR3 DNA: TGTGCCAGCAGCTTAGGGGTTGGGACTAGCGGGAGGGCCTCCTACAATGAGCAGTTCTTC. Translated, it gives CASSLGVGTSGRASYNEQFF.

The genes are TRBV15 and TRBJ2-1, with D tentatively TRBD1 (6 bases). The CDR3 length is 16 residues. Germline V gene lookup returns CDR1 LNHNV and CDR2 YYDKDF (reference sequence). V lost 5 bases, J lost 6 bases, and 20 bases lay in between. The CDR3 loop reads CATSFPRTDPTNEQFF. CDR3 sequence (DNA): TGTGCCACCAGCTTCCCCCGGACAGACCCTACCAATGAGCAGTTCTTC.

The chain employs TRBV27 and TRBJ2-7; 10 bases are a match to TRBD2. The V gene's germline CDR1 is MNHEY and CDR2 SMNVEV (reference sequence). The CDR3 has 14 residues. After removal of 6 bases from V and 7 bases from J, the junction contained 9 bases not matched to a gene. The CDR3 loop reads CASRPSGGLEEQYF. In nucleotides, the CDR3 is TGTGCCAGCAGGCCTAGCGGGGGACTAGAGGAGCAGTACTTC.

The chain combines TRBV7-2 with TRBJ2-5; TRBD2 agrees at 7 bases. The end of the DNA is better explained by TRBJ2-7, so the J call may be wrong. This CDR3 region has 14 residues. CDR1 is SGHTA, CDR2 FQGNSA, per germline. The DNA for the CDR3 is TGTGCCAGCACTTCGGACGGGGGGTCCTACGAGCAGTACTTC. Its translation: CASTSDGGSYEQYF.

This chain connects TRBV9 to TRBJ2-7, with D uncertain. Germline V gene sequence: CDR1 SGDLS, CDR2 YYNGEE. The CDR3 has 13 amino acids. V lost 4 bases, J lost 5 bases, and 13 bases lay in between. The CDR3: CASSPTPNHEQYF. CDR3 sequence (DNA): TGTGCCAGCAGCCCGACTCCGAACCACGAGCAGTACTTC.

The gene calls are TRBV6-5 and TRBJ2-6; D is possibly TRBD1 (6 bases). Deletions cut 5 bases from V and 11 bases from J, with 10 bases between. The CDR3 runs 12 residues. CDR1 and CDR2 from the germline V gene are MNHEY and SVGAGI. CDR3 loop: CASSPRTDVLTF. Here the CDR3 DNA reads TGTGCCAGCAGTCCCCGGACAGACGTCCTGACTTTC.